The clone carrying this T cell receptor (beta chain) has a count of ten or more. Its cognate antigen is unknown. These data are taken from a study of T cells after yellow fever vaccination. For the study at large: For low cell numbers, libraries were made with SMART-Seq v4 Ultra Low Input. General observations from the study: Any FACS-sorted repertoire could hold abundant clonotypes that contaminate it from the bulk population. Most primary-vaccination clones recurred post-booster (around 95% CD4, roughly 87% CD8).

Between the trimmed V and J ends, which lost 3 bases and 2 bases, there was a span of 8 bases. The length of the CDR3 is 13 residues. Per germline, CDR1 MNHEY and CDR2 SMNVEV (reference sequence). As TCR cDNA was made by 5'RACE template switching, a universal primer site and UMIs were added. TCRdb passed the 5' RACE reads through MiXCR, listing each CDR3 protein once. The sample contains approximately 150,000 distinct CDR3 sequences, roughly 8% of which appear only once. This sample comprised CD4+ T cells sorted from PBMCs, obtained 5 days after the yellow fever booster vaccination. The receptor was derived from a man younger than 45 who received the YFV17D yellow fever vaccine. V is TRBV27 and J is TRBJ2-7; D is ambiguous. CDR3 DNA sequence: TGTGCCAGCAGTTTCGGCAGGCCCTACGAGCAGTACTTC. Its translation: CASSFGRPYEQYF.